The 3 T cell receptor beta chains below were found in one sample sequenced in a study of T cell changes during pregnancy in multiple sclerosis. Clones were read by immunoSEQ multiplex PCR, and TCRdb kept only the in-frame ones, dropping some. The table has some 55,000 clones, 85% to 90% seen once; the top ten hold approximately 5%. The sample comprised peripheral blood from another person, used as feeder cells. Every receptor here comes from a human donor whose cells served as feeder cells for cultures in a pregnancy study.

This chain uses TRBV6-1 with TRBJ1-2; the match to TRBD1 covers 9 bases. Germline CDR1 and CDR2: MNHNS and SASEGT. V shed 3 bases and J 4 bases; nucleotides not matched to a gene: 0. CDR3 size: 13 residues. Here the CDR3 reads CASSEDRGYGYTF. Written as DNA, the CDR3 is TGTGCCAGCAGTGAGGACAGGGGCTATGGCTACACCTTC.

J is TRBJ2-1 and V is TRBV5-1; possible D gene TRBD2, 5 bases. CDR3 size: 14 residues. V lost 1 base to trimming and J lost 3 bases, with 8 bases between them. CDR1 and CDR2 from the germline V gene are SGHRS and YFSETQ. The CDR3 sequence is CASSLITSYNEQFF. The CDR3 nucleotides are TGCGCCAGCAGCTTGATTACTAGCTACAATGAGCAGTTCTTC. Variable domain in full (rest from reference TRBV5-1 and TRBJ2-1): KAGVTQTPRYLIKTRGQQVTLSCSPISGHRSVSWYQQTPGQGLQFLFEYFSETQRNKGNFPGRFSGRQFSNSRSEMNVSTLELGDSALYLCASSLITSYNEQFFGPGTRLTVL.

This chain uses TRBV2 with TRBJ1-1, with a weak D call TRBD1 (5 bases). CDR1 and CDR2 from the germline V gene are SNHLY and FYNNEI. The CDR3 has 16 residues. The V gene lost 2 bases and the J gene lost 0 bases, with 13 bases spanning the gap. Written as DNA, the CDR3 is TGTGCCAGCAGTGAACGGGACGGAGTACTGAACACTGAAGCTTTCTTT. This codes for CASSERDGVLNTEAFF.